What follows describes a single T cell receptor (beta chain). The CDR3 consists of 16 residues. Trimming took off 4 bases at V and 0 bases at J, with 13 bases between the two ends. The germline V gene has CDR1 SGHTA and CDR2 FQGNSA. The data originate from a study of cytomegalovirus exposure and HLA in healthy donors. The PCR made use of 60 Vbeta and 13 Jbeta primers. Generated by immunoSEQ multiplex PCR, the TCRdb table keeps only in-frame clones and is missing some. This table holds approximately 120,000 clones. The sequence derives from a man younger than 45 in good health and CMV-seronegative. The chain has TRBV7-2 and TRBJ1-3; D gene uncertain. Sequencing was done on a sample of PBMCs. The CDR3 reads CASSSVPTYSGNTIYF. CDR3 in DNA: TGTGCCAGCAGCTCCGTCCCGACTTACTCTGGAAACACCATATATTTT.